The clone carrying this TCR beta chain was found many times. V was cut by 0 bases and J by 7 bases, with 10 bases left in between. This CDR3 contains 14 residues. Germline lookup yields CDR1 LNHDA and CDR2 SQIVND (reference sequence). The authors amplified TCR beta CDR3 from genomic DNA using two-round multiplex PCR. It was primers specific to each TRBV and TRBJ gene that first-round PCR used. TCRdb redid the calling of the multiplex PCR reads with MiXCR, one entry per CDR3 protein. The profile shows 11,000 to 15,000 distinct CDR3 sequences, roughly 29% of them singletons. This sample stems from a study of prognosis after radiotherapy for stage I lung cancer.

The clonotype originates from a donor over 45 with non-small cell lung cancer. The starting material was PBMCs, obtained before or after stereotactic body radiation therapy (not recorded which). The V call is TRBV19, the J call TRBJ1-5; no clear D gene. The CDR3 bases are TGTGCCAGTAGTATAGACACACTCGGACAGCCCCAGCATTTT. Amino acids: CASSIDTLGQPQHF.